Listed here are 30 T cell receptor beta chains from one sample, sequenced in a study of identical twins. TCRdb called the 5' RACE reads again in MiXCR, with one record for every CDR3 protein. Altogether hundreds of thousands of distinct CDR3 sequences are present, roughly 9% being singletons, with the ten largest covering 6% to 8.5%. This sample also belongs to another study, concerning yellow fever vaccine responses in identical twins.

Sequences were obtained from CD8+ T cells sorted from blood. Every receptor here comes from a woman aged 18-29 years in good health.

This clonotype was counted at least ten times. The gene calls are TRBV6-2 or TRBV6-3 and TRBJ2-7; 10 bases map to TRBD1. After removal of 6 bases from V and 10 bases from J, the junction contained 6 bases not matched to a gene. The CDR3 totals 12 residues. Per germline, CDR1 MNHEY and CDR2 SVGEGT. The CDR3 loop reads CASRLGTGEQYF. The DNA of the CDR3 is TGTGCCAGCAGGCTCGGGACAGGGGAACAGTACTTC.

The V and J genes are TRBV2 and TRBJ2-2; 7 bases match TRBD1. Losses at the gene ends were 8 bases for V and 4 bases for J; bases not matched to a gene: 7. There are 14 residues in the CDR3. Per the germline V gene, CDR1 is SNHLY and CDR2 is FYNNEI. The CDR3 DNA is TGTGCCAGCCTGAGACAGGGTGGCACCGGGGAGCTGTTTTTT. Encoded protein: CASLRQGGTGELFF.

The chain combines TRBV4-1 with TRBJ1-1; 7 bases match TRBD1. Germline V gives CDR1 MGHRA, CDR2 YSYEKL. CDR3 size: 14 residues. V dropped 4 bases and J dropped 10; count of bases not matched to a gene: 12. CDR3 sequence: CASSRGQALEGAFF. DNA of the CDR3: TGCGCCAGCAGCCGAGGACAGGCGCTCGAGGGAGCTTTCTTT.

V is TRBV16 and J is TRBJ1-2; D is undetermined. Per the germline V gene, CDR1 is KGHSY and CDR2 is FQNENV. V lost 5 bases, J lost 1 base, and 11 bases lay in between. The CDR3 is 14 residues long. The CDR3 protein is CASSCNRDNYGYTF. The DNA for the CDR3 is TGTGCCAGCAGCTGTAACCGGGATAACTATGGCTACACCTTC.

This sequence joins TRBV10-3 and TRBJ1-3; no clear D. The CDR3 extends over 15 amino acids. Germline V gene data show CDR1 as ENHRY and CDR2 as SYGVKD. V dropped 6 bases and J dropped 0 bases, with 12 bases sitting between them. The CDR3 DNA is TGTGCCATCAGACCGGGAGGCCTCTCTGGAAACACCATATATTTT. As protein: CAIRPGGLSGNTIYF.

This clonotype was observed many times. The chain links TRBV5-1 to TRBJ2-1; no clear D. With 1 base removed from V and 7 bases from J, the gap between germline ends came to 9 bases. The CDR3 loop spans 13 amino acids. CDR1 is SGHRS and CDR2 is YFSETQ in the germline V gene. CDR3 nucleotide sequence: TGCGCCAGCAGCTTGTTAAGGGTTAATGAGCAGTTCTTC. Its protein is CASSLLRVNEQFF. Filled out from reference TRBV5-1 and TRBJ2-1, the complete variable domain reads KAGVTQTPRYLIKTRGQQVTLSCSPISGHRSVSWYQQTPGQGLQFLFEYFSETQRNKGNFPGRFSGRQFSNSRSEMNVSTLELGDSALYLCASSLLRVNEQFFGPGTRLTVL.

This clonotype was counted many times. The CDR3 sequence: CASSQGDYEQFF. The CDR3 DNA reads TGTGCCAGCAGCCAAGGTGACTATGAGCAGTTCTTC. The gene calls are TRBV3-1 and TRBJ2-1, with D unclear. Germline V CDR1 and CDR2: LGHDT, YNNKEL (reference sequence). Trimming pared 1 base from V and 8 bases from J, leaving 6 bases between. This CDR3 is 12 amino acids long.

This clonotype was detected a few times. The chain employs TRBV20-1 and TRBJ2-2; 12 bases line up with TRBD2. Germline CDR1 DFQATT, CDR2 SNEGSKA (reference sequence). The junction had 5 bases not matched to a gene; V was cut back by 1 base and J by 5 bases. The CDR3 is made up of 16 amino acids. CDR3 sequence: CSARAMTSGGTGELFF. The CDR3 DNA is TGCAGTGCTAGAGCTATGACTAGCGGGGGTACCGGGGAGCTGTTTTTT.

This clonotype was observed a handful of times. This sequence joins TRBV4-3 and TRBJ2-6; the D is unclear. There are 14 residues in the CDR3. Trimming pared 8 bases from V and 4 bases from J, leaving 12 bases between. Germline CDR1 reads LGHNA; CDR2 reads YSLEER. Here the CDR3 DNA reads TGCGCCAGCGCGACTGGTGGGGGGGCCAACGTCCTGACTTTC. Its protein is CASATGGGANVLTF.

The chain is built from TRBV27 and TRBJ2-7; D gene unclear. CDR1 is MNHEY and CDR2 is SMNVEV in the germline V gene (reference sequence). The ends were cut back, 5 bases at V and 2 bases at J, with 13 bases in the middle. The CDR3 extends over 14 amino acids. CDR3 DNA: TGTGCCAGCAGTCTCCTAGACAACCCCTACGAGCAGTACTTC. Its translation is CASSLLDNPYEQYF.

At least ten counts were recorded for this clonotype. This sequence joins TRBV20-1 and TRBJ2-1, with 7 positions matching TRBD1. V gave up 6 bases and J gave up 8 bases; unmatched junction bases: 10. The V gene's germline CDR1 is DFQATT and CDR2 SNEGSKA (reference sequence). This CDR3 contains 13 residues. The CDR3 nucleotides are TGCAGTGCCCGAGGTAGGGGGCGGCATGAGCAGTTCTTC. Its protein product is CSARGRGRHEQFF.

This clonotype was picked up many times. The chain links TRBV7-9 to TRBJ2-1; TRBD1 agrees at 9 bases. CDR1 and CDR2 from the germline V gene are SEHNR and FQNEAQ (reference sequence). V shed 4 bases and J 6 bases; nucleotides not matched to a gene: 7. The CDR3 is 15 residues long. The CDR3, as DNA: TGTGCCAGCAGCTGGGGACAGGGTAAGGTCAATGAGCAGTTCTTC. Amino acids: CASSWGQGKVNEQFF.

This clonotype has at least ten counts. This sequence joins TRBV6-1 and TRBJ2-4, with D unresolved. The ends were cut back, 8 bases at V and 0 bases at J, with 14 bases in the middle. The CDR3 has 15 residues. The germline gives CDR1 MNHNS, CDR2 SASEGT. CDR3 in amino acids: CASDSLPVAKNIQYF. The CDR3 coding sequence is TGTGCCAGCGATTCCTTGCCAGTAGCCAAAAACATTCAGTACTTC.

This clonotype was detected only a few times. The genes are TRBV12-3 or TRBV12-4 and TRBJ1-3, with D unresolved. The CDR3 is made up of 15 amino acids. Trimming shortened V by 5 bases and J by 7 bases, and 18 bases separated the two germline ends. CDR3 residues: CASSIVSGVWNTIYF. For the CDR3, the DNA is TGTGCCAGCAGTATAGTATCGGGCGTATGGAACACCATATATTTT.

This clonotype was picked up many times. The chain's CDR3 is CASSEGGTGYNEQFF. In DNA, the CDR3 is TGTGCCAGCAGTGAGGGGGGGACAGGATACAATGAGCAGTTCTTC. This rearrangement joins TRBV6-4 to TRBJ2-1; perhaps TRBD1 as D (8 bases). CDR1 and CDR2 from the germline V gene are MRHNA and SNTAGT. V was trimmed by 3 bases and J by 4 bases, leaving 13 bases between them. The CDR3 sequence is 15 residues long.

The V gene is TRBV24-1, the J gene TRBJ2-5; 7 nucleotides align to TRBD2. The CDR3 has 13 residues. Germline V gene lookup returns CDR1 KGHDR and CDR2 SFDVKD. J was trimmed by 5 bases and V by 7 bases; bases with no gene match: 6. The CDR3 DNA follows: TGTGCCACCAGGGGGACGGGAGGCGAGACCCAGTACTTC. The encoded protein is CATRGTGGETQYF.

This chain connects TRBV4-2 to TRBJ2-5; TRBD2 matches at 12 bases. The CDR3 consists of 17 residues. From germline, CDR1 is LGHNA and CDR2 YNFKEQ. V was clipped by 0 bases and J by 7 bases; unmatched bases: 9. The CDR3 sequence: CASSQEMGASGGGTQYF. Written as DNA, the CDR3 is TGTGCCAGCAGCCAAGAAATGGGTGCTAGCGGGGGGGGGACCCAGTACTTC.

This clonotype was picked up many times. This chain uses TRBV12-3 or TRBV12-4 with TRBJ1-5; perhaps TRBD1 as D (5 bases). V lost 3 bases and J lost 5, with 17 bases in between. This CDR3 comprises 16 residues. The CDR3, as DNA: TGTGCCAGCAGTTTCTTCCCGGCAGGGACGTATCAGCCCCAGCATTTT. Its protein is CASSFFPAGTYQPQHF.

Many counts were recorded for this clonotype. This sequence joins TRBV12-3 or TRBV12-4 and TRBJ2-3; D gene uncertain. CDR3 length equals 14 residues. V gave up 6 bases and J gave up 4 bases, with 14 bases separating them. CDR3: CASSPSYSPDTQYF. CDR3 DNA sequence: TGTGCCAGCAGCCCCTCGTATAGCCCAGATACGCAGTATTTT.

This clonotype has only a few counts. The rearrangement links TRBV14 to TRBJ1-1, with D possibly being TRBD1 (5 bases). V dropped 6 bases and J dropped 2 bases, with 16 bases sitting between them. The CDR3 is made up of 15 amino acids. The germline V gene has CDR1 SGHDN and CDR2 FVKESK. The CDR3 DNA is TGTGCCAGCAGACACTGGGACGGAAGAAACACTGAAGCTTTCTTT. Translated: CASRHWDGRNTEAFF. Combining the CDR3 with reference TRBV14 and TRBJ1-1 gives the whole variable domain EAGVTQFPSHSVIEKGQTVTLRCDPISGHDNLYWYRRVMGKEIKFLLHFVKESKQDESGMPNNRFLAERTGGTYSTLKVQPAELEDSGVYFCASRHWDGRNTEAFFGQGTRLTVV.

This chain's CDR3 is CASSSGQGVNQPQYF. CDR3 nucleotides: TGTGCCAGCAGCTCCGGACAGGGGGTCAATCAGCCCCAGTATTTT. The chain uses TRBV7-8 and TRBJ1-5; 10 nucleotides align to TRBD1. The DNA end lines up better with TRBJ2-3; the J call may be wrong. The germline V gene encodes CDR1 SGHVS and CDR2 FQNEAQ. The length of the CDR3 is 15 residues.

The V call is TRBV10-3, the J call TRBJ2-7; D gene uncertain. Per germline, CDR1 ENHRY and CDR2 SYGVKD. This CDR3 region has 15 residues. V dropped 3 bases and J dropped 2 bases, with 14 bases sitting between them. CDR3 region: CAISEPTLNPYEQYF. The DNA of the CDR3 is TGTGCCATCAGTGAACCGACACTGAATCCCTACGAGCAGTACTTC.

This clonotype came up many times. This chain connects TRBV5-1 to TRBJ2-3; D ambiguous. From germline, CDR1 is SGHRS and CDR2 YFSETQ. The germline V and J ends were trimmed by 2 bases and 4 bases, with 8 bases remaining between them. The CDR3 has 13 amino acids. In nucleotides, the CDR3 is TGCGCCAGCAGCTTTGGCGGATCAGATACGCAGTATTTT. Translation gives CASSFGGSDTQYF.

This chain connects TRBV7-9 to TRBJ2-3; D uncertain. CDR1 SEHNR and CDR2 FQNEAQ come from the germline V gene (reference sequence). The CDR3 loop spans 12 amino acids. The DNA of the CDR3 is TGTTGCGCAGCTCCTAGCACAGATACGCAGTATTTT. Encoded protein: CCAAPSTDTQYF.

The CDR3 sequence is CASSDTNTYEQYF. In DNA form, the CDR3 reads TGTGCCAGCAGCGATACAAATACCTACGAGCAGTACTTC. The chain is built from TRBV2 and TRBJ2-7, with unresolved D. Germline V gives CDR1 SNHLY, CDR2 FYNNEI. This CDR3 is 13 amino acids long. The germline V and J ends were trimmed by 6 bases and 2 bases, with 11 bases remaining between them.

This clonotype was detected only a few times. The chain uses TRBV20-1 and TRBJ2-7; D remains ambiguous. Between the trimmed V and J ends, which lost 3 bases and 0 bases, there was a span of 9 bases. CDR3 size: 13 residues. Germline values: CDR1 DFQATT, CDR2 SNEGSKA (reference sequence). The CDR3 loop is CSARTSSSYEQYF. In DNA, the CDR3 is TGCAGTGCTAGGACATCGAGCTCCTACGAGCAGTACTTC.

This clonotype has at least ten counts. The chain couples TRBV12-3 or TRBV12-4 to TRBJ2-3; D gene unclear. Trimming left V 1 base short and J 4 bases short, with 6 bases between. The CDR3 is 13 residues long. DNA for the CDR3: TGTGCCAGCAGTTTAGAGCTTCCAGATACGCAGTATTTT. Protein: CASSLELPDTQYF.

This clonotype showed up just a few times. The V call is TRBV4-2, the J call TRBJ1-1, with 10 bases aligning to TRBD1. The V and J ends lost 5 bases and 7 bases, in that order; junction bases with no gene match: 1. Per germline, CDR1 LGHNA and CDR2 YNFKEQ. The CDR3 runs 12 residues. The CDR3 region has the DNA TGTGCCAGCAGCGGGACAGGGGTTGAAGCTTTCTTT. Its translation: CASSGTGVEAFF.

This clonotype was recorded at least ten times. This chain joins TRBV12-3 or TRBV12-4 and TRBJ2-5; D unresolved. V lost 3 bases and J lost 1, with 9 bases in between. The CDR3 length is 14 residues. Written as DNA, the CDR3 is TGTGCCAGCAGTTTTGGCCGGCTCCAAGAGACCCAGTACTTC. This encodes CASSFGRLQETQYF.

The chain combines TRBV7-9 with TRBJ2-7; a weak D match, TRBD2 (5 bases). Trimming took 5 bases from V and 3 from J, leaving 14 bases between them. The CDR3 is 14 residues long. Germline-derived CDR1 and CDR2 are SEHNR and FQNEAQ (reference sequence). The CDR3 coding sequence is TGTGCCAGCAGCCCCCGGGAACAAAACTACGAGCAGTACTTC. Its translation: CASSPREQNYEQYF.